Shown below are 21 T cell receptor beta chains from a single sample sequenced in a study of identical twins. MiXCR, applied by TCRdb to the 5' RACE reads, yields one record per CDR3 protein. The repertoire has 240,000 or so distinct CDR3 sequences, approximately 7% of them found once; the top ten carry under 4%. The same sample was also used in a study of yellow fever vaccine responses in identical twins.

The sample taken for sequencing was memory (CD45RO+) T cells sorted from blood. All receptors come from a woman aged 18-30 years in good health.

The chain employs TRBV6-5 and TRBJ1-6; 9 bases match TRBD1. This CDR3 is 18 amino acids long. Germline values: CDR1 MNHEY, CDR2 SVGAGI. V was pared by 1 base and J by 5 bases, with 9 bases of the junction left unmatched. CDR3 sequence: CASSYYTPGQGDNSPLHF. The CDR3 nucleotides read TGTGCCAGCAGTTACTACACCCCGGGACAGGGTGATAATTCACCCCTCCACTTT.

This clonotype occurred many times. J is TRBJ2-3 and V is TRBV10-3, with 8 bases matching TRBD2. The CDR3 totals 14 residues. With 2 bases clipped from V and 3 bases from J, the junction kept 1 base outside the gene matches. The germline V gene has CDR1 ENHRY and CDR2 SYGVKD. CDR3 nucleotide sequence: TGTGCCATCAGTGAGCGGGGGGGTACAGATACGCAGTATTTT. Translation gives CAISERGGTDTQYF.

The V gene is TRBV5-4, the J gene TRBJ2-3; D is uncertain. CDR1 and CDR2 from the germline V gene are SGHNT and YYREEE (reference sequence). The length of the CDR3 is 12 residues. Trimming removed 0 bases at V and 4 bases at J, with 3 bases between. The CDR3 DNA follows: TGTGCCAGCAGCTTGGAATCAGATACGCAGTATTTT. Protein product: CASSLESDTQYF.

This chain connects TRBV5-1 to TRBJ1-5; D is undetermined. Trimming took off 5 bases at V and 0 bases at J, with 9 bases between the two ends. The CDR3 is 14 residues long. The germline V gene has CDR1 SGHRS and CDR2 YFSETQ. The CDR3 nucleotides read TGCGCCAGCAGACTGGAGGGTAGCAATCAGCCCCAGCATTTT. It translates to CASRLEGSNQPQHF. The full variable domain, in which reference TRBV5-1 and TRBJ1-5 provide the parts outside the CDR3, is KAGVTQTPRYLIKTRGQQVTLSCSPISGHRSVSWYQQTPGQGLQFLFEYFSETQRNKGNFPGRFSGRQFSNSRSEMNVSTLELGDSALYLCASRLEGSNQPQHFGDGTRLSIL.

This clonotype was recorded at least ten times. At one boundary the junction diverges from the germline segment, which might be a read error. CDR3 sequence reads: CASSLGLATEAQYF. The CDR3 coding sequence is TGTGCCAGCAGCTTAGGGCTGGCTACAGAGGCCCAGTACTTC. V usage is TRBV7-2 and J usage is TRBJ2-5; no reliable D call. Per germline, CDR1 SGHTA and CDR2 FQGNSA. CDR3 size: 14 residues.

This rearrangement joins TRBV18 to TRBJ2-7; no definite D call. This CDR3 is 15 amino acids long. CDR1 is KGHSH, CDR2 LQKENI, per germline. Trimming took off 3 bases at V and 3 bases at J, with 15 bases between the two ends. For the CDR3, the DNA is TGTGCCAGCTCACCGACCAGCGTCATTTTCTACGAGCAGTACTTC. Its translation: CASSPTSVIFYEQYF.

This clonotype was recorded many times. One end of the junction fails to match germline, which may point to a read error. The J gene is TRBJ2-1, the V gene TRBV29-1, with TRBD1 matching over 12 bases. The CDR3 is made up of 16 amino acids. CDR1 and CDR2 (germline): SQVTM, ANQGSEA. The DNA of the CDR3 is TGTAGAGAGGGACAGGGGGCCTCGTATTATTACAATGAGCAGTTCTTC. Its protein is CREGQGASYYYNEQFF.

In its sample, this clonotype was seen many times. V is TRBV10-3 and J is TRBJ2-1; no clear D gene. V lost 0 bases and J 11 bases, leaving 11 bases between the germline ends. The CDR3 is 13 residues long. The germline V gene encodes CDR1 ENHRY and CDR2 SYGVKD. The DNA of the CDR3 is TGTGCCATCAGTGAGTCGATAATGGAGAAGCAGTTCTTC. This gives the protein CAISESIMEKQFF.

This clonotype appeared many times. The chain carries TRBV10-2 and TRBJ1-2; weak D call: TRBD1 (5 bases). The CDR3 contains 13 residues. Trimming pared 6 bases from V and 8 bases from J, leaving 16 bases between. Germline V CDR1 and CDR2: WSHSY, SAAADI. The CDR3 nucleotides are TGCGCCAGCAGGGGGACGGACCTCGGGGGCTACACCTTC. Amino acids: CASRGTDLGGYTF.

The table lists this clonotype with a few counts. The chain links TRBV25-1 to TRBJ2-7; tentative D call: TRBD1 (7 bases). The V end lost 1 base, the J end lost 4 bases, and 8 bases lay between the germline ends. CDR1 and CDR2 from the germline V gene are MGHDK and SYGVNS. This CDR3 is built from 13 residues. The CDR3: CASSESGGYEQYF. The DNA for the CDR3 is TGTGCCAGCAGTGAATCAGGGGGGTACGAGCAGTACTTC.

V is TRBV2 and J is TRBJ2-3; D unresolved. CDR3 length: 14 residues. Trimming cost V 7 bases and J 1 base, with 12 bases left between them. Germline-derived CDR1 and CDR2 are SNHLY and FYNNEI. The CDR3 sequence: CASKLDGRTDTQYF. The CDR3 DNA follows: TGTGCCAGCAAGTTGGATGGACGCACAGATACGCAGTATTTT.

This clonotype was observed a few times. This sequence joins TRBV20-1 and TRBJ2-1; D unresolved. Germline lookup yields CDR1 DFQATT and CDR2 SNEGSKA (reference sequence). V was pared by 0 bases and J by 12 bases, with 12 bases between. The CDR3 length is 12 residues. This chain's CDR3 is CSARDVAVVQFF. The CDR3 nucleotides read TGCAGTGCTAGAGATGTCGCGGTGGTGCAGTTCTTC.

This clonotype was picked up a small number of times. CDR3 region: CAATRGGSGWNEQFF. Written as DNA, the CDR3 is TGTGCCGCGACACGCGGCGGGAGTGGTTGGAATGAGCAGTTCTTC. This chain joins TRBV6-2 or TRBV6-3 and TRBJ2-1; the match to TRBD2 covers 7 bases. Germline CDR1 and CDR2: MNHEY and SVGEGT. This CDR3 spans 15 amino acids. The junction had 17 bases not matched to a gene; V was cut back by 11 bases and J by 7 bases.

V and J are TRBV21-1 and TRBJ2-3; TRBD2 is the table's D call and was not checked against the DNA. TRBV21-1 is labeled a pseudogene. CDR3 length equals 19 residues. The CDR3 DNA reads as TGTGCCAGCAGCAAAGTCAGGATAGCGGGGGGTTACCTACCAGATACGCAGTATTTT. The encoded protein is CASSKVRIAGGYLPDTQYF.

This clonotype came up many times. V usage is TRBV10-2 and J usage is TRBJ2-3; 15 positions match TRBD2. Germline V gene lookup returns CDR1 WSHSY and CDR2 SAAADI. The CDR3 spans 17 residues. V was pared by 4 bases and J by 5 bases, with 7 bases of the junction left unmatched. The CDR3: CASSGRTSGRAGDTQYF. For the CDR3, the DNA is TGCGCCAGCAGTGGACGGACTAGCGGGAGGGCGGGAGATACGCAGTATTTT.

Only a few counts were recorded for this clonotype. The genes are TRBV18 and TRBJ1-2; D is undetermined. CDR3 length: 13 residues. Germline CDR1 is KGHSH and CDR2 is LQKENI. V gave up 3 bases and J gave up 0 bases, with 5 bases separating them. CDR3 bases: TGTGCCAGCTCACCTGGGACTAACTATGGCTACACCTTC. It specifies CASSPGTNYGYTF. Supplemented by reference TRBV18 and TRBJ1-2, the full variable domain reads NAGVMQNPRHLVRRRGQEARLRCSPMKGHSHVYWYRQLPEEGLKFMVYLQKENIIDESGMPKERFSAEFPKEGPSILRIQQVVRGDSAAYFCASSPGTNYGYTFGSGTRLTVV.

This sequence joins TRBV7-9 and TRBJ2-5; D unresolved. The CDR3 spans 14 residues. V was shortened by 3 bases and J by 1 base, with 9 bases between the two germline ends. Germline CDR1 reads SEHNR; CDR2 reads FQNEAQ (reference sequence). The CDR3 DNA is TGTGCCAGCAGCTTCCCCGGGCCCCAAGAGACCCAGTACTTC. As protein: CASSFPGPQETQYF.

The rearrangement uses TRBV28 and TRBJ2-1; a weak D match, TRBD2 (6 bases). Deletions cut 7 bases from V and 7 bases from J, with 17 bases between. The CDR3 sequence is 14 residues long. Germline-derived CDR1 and CDR2 are MDHEN and SYDVKM. CDR3 protein: CASTLRTEGNEQFF. CDR3 DNA sequence: TGTGCCAGCACCCTCCGGACGGAGGGGAATGAGCAGTTCTTC.

This clonotype was detected a few times. The chain employs TRBV7-2 and TRBJ2-3; D might be TRBD1 (6 bases). Germline values: CDR1 SGHTA, CDR2 FQGNSA. This CDR3 spans 17 amino acids. Deletions cut 0 bases from V and 2 bases from J, with 15 bases between. This CDR3 reads CASSLASFQGTTDTQYF. In DNA form, the CDR3 reads TGTGCCAGCAGCTTAGCGTCTTTTCAGGGGACCACAGATACGCAGTATTTT.

This clonotype was detected many times. The chain combines TRBV6-2 or TRBV6-3 with TRBJ2-1; D is possibly TRBD2 (5 bases). Deletions cut 4 bases from V and 8 bases from J, with 18 bases between. Germline V gene sequence: CDR1 MNHEY, CDR2 SVGEGT. The CDR3 is 15 residues long. CDR3 nucleotides: TGTGCCAGCAGTTCGAACAATTTAGCGAACCATGAGCAGTTCTTC. The encoded protein is CASSSNNLANHEQFF.

This clonotype was observed at least ten times. The chain joins TRBV20-1 to TRBJ1-6; a possible D gene is TRBD1 (6 bases). The CDR3 length is 14 residues. Trimming removed 0 bases at V and 10 bases at J, with 13 bases between. Germline loops: CDR1 DFQATT, CDR2 SNEGSKA (reference sequence). CDR3 sequence: CSARDQGMKSPLHF. CDR3 nucleotide sequence: TGCAGTGCTAGAGATCAGGGGATGAAATCACCCCTCCACTTT.